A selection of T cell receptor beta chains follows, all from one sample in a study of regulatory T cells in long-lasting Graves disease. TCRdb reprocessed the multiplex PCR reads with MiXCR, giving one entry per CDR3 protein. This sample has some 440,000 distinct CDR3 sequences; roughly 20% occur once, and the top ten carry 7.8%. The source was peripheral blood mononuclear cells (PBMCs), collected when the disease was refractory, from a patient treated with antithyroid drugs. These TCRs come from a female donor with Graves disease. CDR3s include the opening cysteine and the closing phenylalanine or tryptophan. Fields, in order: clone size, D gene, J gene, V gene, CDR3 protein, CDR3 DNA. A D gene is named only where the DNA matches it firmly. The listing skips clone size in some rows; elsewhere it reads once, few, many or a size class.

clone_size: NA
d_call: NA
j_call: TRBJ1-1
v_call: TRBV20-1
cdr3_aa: CSARDPRDPQDTEAFF
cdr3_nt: TGCAGTGCTAGAGATCCCAGGGACCCTCAGGACACTGAAGCTTTCTTT

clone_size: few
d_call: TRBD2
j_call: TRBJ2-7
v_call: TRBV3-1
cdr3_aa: CASSSNLGLARGKQYF
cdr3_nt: TGTGCCAGCAGTTCGAACTTGGGACTAGCCCGAGGAAAGCAGTACTTC

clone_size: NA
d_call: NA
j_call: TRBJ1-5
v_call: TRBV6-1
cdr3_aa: CASSEQRGHNQPQHF
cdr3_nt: TGTGCCAGCAGTGAACAACGTGGGCACAATCAGCCCCAGCATTTT

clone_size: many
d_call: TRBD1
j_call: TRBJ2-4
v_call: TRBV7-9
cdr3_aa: CASSSTGIGNIQYF
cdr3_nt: TGTGCCAGCAGCTCGACAGGGATTGGGAACATTCAGTACTTC

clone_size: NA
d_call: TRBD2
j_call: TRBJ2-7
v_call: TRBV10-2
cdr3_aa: CASSESFGGGPYF
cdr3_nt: TGCGCCAGCAGTGAGTCTTTCGGGGGAGGGCCGTACTTC

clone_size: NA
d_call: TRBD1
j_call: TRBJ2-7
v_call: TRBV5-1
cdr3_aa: CASSLSISGQGTEQYF
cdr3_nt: TGTGCCAGCAGCTTGTCTATAAGCGGACAGGGAACCGAGCAGTACTTC

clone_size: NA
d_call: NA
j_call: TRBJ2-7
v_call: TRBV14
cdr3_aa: CASSEHSRGQQYF
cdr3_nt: TGTGCCAGCAGCGAACATAGTCGTGGGCAGCAGTACTTC

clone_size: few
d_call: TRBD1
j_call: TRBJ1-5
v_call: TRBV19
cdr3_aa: CASATGVVGHGQPQHF
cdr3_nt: TGTGCCAGCGCCACAGGGGTCGTGGGCCACGGTCAGCCCCAGCATTTT

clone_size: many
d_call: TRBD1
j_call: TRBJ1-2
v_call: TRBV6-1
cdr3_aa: CASRRDRVLYGYTF
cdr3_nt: TGTGCCAGCAGGAGAGACAGGGTCCTCTATGGCTACACCTTC

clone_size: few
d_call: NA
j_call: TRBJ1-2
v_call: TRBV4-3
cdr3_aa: CASSQGTLEVYGYTF
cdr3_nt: TGCGCCAGCAGCCAAGGGACCTTGGAGGTTTATGGCTACACCTTC

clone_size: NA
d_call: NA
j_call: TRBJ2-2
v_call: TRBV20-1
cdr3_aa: CSARGQGRATGELFF
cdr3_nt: TGCAGTGCTAGAGGGCAGGGAAGGGCCACCGGGGAGCTGTTTTTT

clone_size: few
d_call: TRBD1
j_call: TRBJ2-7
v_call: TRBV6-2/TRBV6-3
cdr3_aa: CASSGRSKGAWVYEQYF
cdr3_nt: TGTGCCAGCAGTGGTAGGTCTAAGGGGGCGTGGGTCTACGAGCAGTACTTC

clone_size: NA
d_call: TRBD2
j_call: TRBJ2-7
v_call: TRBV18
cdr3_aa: CASSPALAGDEQYF
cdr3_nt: TGTGCCAGCTCGCCGGCACTAGCGGGTGACGAGCAGTACTTC

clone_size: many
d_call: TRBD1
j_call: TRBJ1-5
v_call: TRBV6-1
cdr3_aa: CASRGQGVQPQHF
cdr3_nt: TGTGCCAGCAGAGGACAGGGGGTTCAGCCCCAGCATTTT

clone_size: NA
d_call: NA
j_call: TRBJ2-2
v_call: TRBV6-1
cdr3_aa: CASSMGTSNTGELFF
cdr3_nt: TGTGCCAGCAGTATGGGGACGAGTAACACCGGGGAGCTGTTTTTT

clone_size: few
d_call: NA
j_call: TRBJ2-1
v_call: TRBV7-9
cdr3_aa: CASSQVPSKRQFF
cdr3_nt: TGTGCCAGCAGTCAAGTCCCATCAAAGAGGCAGTTCTTC

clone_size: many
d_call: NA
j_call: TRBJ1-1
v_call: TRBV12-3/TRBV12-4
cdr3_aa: CASSTSRRWAEAFF
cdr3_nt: TGTGCCAGCAGTACCTCGAGGCGATGGGCTGAAGCTTTCTTT

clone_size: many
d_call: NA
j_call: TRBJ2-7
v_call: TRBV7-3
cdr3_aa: CASSLGALGNEQYF
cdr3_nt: TGTGCCAGCAGCTTGGGGGCGTTGGGAAACGAGCAGTACTTC

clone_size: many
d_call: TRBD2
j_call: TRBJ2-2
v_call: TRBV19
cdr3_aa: CASSTSPTAGAYTGELFF
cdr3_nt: TGTGCCAGTAGTACCTCACCGACAGCGGGGGCCTACACCGGGGAGCTGTTTTTT

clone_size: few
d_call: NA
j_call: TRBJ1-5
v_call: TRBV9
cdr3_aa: CASSAGQHNQPQHF
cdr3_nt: TGTGCCAGCAGCGCTGGACAACACAATCAGCCCCAGCATTTT

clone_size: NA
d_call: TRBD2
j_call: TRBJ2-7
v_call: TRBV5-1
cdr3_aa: CASSLSSREGSLYEQYF
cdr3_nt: TGCGCCAGCAGCTTGTCGTCCCGGGAGGGAAGCCTCTACGAGCAGTACTTC

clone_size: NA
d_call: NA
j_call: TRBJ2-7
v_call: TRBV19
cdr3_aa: CASSRAPGDEQYF
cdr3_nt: TGTGCCAGTAGCAGGGCCCCGGGCGACGAGCAGTACTTC

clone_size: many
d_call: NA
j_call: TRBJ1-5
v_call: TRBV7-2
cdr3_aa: CASSPRVGNQPQHF
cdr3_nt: TGTGCCAGCAGCCCCAGGGTTGGCAATCAGCCCCAGCATTTT

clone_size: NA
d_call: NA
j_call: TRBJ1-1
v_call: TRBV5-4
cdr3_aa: CASSSHIAHTEAFF
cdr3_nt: TGTGCCAGCAGCTCCCATATCGCCCACACTGAAGCTTTCTTT

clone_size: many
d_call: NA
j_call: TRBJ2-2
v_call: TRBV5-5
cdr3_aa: CASSFYGELFF
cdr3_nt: TGTGCCAGCAGCTTCTACGGGGAGCTGTTTTTT

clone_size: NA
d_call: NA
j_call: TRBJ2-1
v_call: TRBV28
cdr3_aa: CASSHRPSSYNEQFF
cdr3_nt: TGTGCCAGCAGTCATCGTCCCAGCTCCTACAATGAGCAGTTCTTC

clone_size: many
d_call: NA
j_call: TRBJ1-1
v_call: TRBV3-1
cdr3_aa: CASSLLGRNTEAFF
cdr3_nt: TGTGCCAGCAGCCTACTTGGGAGGAACACTGAAGCTTTCTTT

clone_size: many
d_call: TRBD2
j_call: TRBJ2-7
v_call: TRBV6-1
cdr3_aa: CASSPLRGLAGGGYEQYF
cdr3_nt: TGTGCCAGCAGCCCCCTCCGTGGACTAGCGGGAGGTGGCTACGAGCAGTACTTC

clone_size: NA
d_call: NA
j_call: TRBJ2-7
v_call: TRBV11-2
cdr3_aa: CASSYDPGRGYEQYF
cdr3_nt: TGTGCCAGCAGTTACGACCCTGGCAGGGGCTACGAGCAGTACTTC

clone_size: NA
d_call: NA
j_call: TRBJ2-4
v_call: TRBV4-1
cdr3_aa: CASSQGRNSKNIQYF
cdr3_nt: TGCGCCAGCAGCCAAGGACGGAACTCTAAAAACATTCAGTACTTC

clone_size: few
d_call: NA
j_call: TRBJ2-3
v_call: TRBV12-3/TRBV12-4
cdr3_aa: CASSLIGDGDTQYF
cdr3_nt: TGTGCCAGCAGTTTAATTGGAGATGGAGATACGCAGTATTTT

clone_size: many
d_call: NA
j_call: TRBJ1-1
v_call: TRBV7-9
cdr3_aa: CASSLGSVWTEAFF
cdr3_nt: TGTGCCAGCAGCTTAGGCTCGGTTTGGACTGAAGCTTTCTTT

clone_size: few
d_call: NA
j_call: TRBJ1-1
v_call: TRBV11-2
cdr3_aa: CASSLLLGARAFF
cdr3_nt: TGTGCCAGCAGCTTATTATTGGGGGCGCGGGCTTTCTTT

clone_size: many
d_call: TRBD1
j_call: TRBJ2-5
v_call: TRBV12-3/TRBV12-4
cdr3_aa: CASSAGTGGKETQYF
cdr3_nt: TGTGCCAGCAGTGCCGGGACAGGGGGCAAAGAGACCCAGTACTTC

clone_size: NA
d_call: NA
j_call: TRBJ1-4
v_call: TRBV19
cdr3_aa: CASSETGRWEKLFF
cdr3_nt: TGTGCCAGTTCAGAAACGGGGAGGTGGGAAAAACTGTTTTTT

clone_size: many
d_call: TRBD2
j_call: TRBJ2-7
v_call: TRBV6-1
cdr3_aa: CASRMTSGSYEQYF
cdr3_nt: TGTGCCAGCAGAATGACTAGCGGGAGCTACGAGCAGTACTTC

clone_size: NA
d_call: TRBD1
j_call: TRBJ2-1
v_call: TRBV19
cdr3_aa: CASSTLGQGKYNEQFF
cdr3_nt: TGTGCCAGTAGCACCCTGGGACAGGGGAAATACAATGAGCAGTTCTTC

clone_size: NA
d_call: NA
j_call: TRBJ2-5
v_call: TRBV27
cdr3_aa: CASSPRQGRETQYF
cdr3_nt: TGTGCCAGCAGTCCCCGGCAGGGGCGGGAGACCCAGTACTTC

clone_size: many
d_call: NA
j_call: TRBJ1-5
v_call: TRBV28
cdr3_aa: CASSEHSSGGQPQHF
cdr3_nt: TGTGCCAGCAGCGAACATTCCTCTGGGGGTCAGCCCCAGCATTTT

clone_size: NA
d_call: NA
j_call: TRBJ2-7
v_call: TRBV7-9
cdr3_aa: CASSIQIRDEQYF
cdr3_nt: TGTGCCAGCAGTATACAAATCCGGGACGAGCAGTACTTC

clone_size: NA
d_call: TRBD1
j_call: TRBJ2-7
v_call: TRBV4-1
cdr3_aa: CASSQRRGDIRDRVTYEQYF
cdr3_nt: TGCGCCAGCAGCCAGAGGAGGGGGGATATCCGGGACAGGGTAACCTACGAGCAGTACTTC

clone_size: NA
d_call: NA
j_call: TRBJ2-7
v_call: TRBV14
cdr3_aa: CASSQVWNPYEQYF
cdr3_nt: TGTGCCAGCAGCCAAGTTTGGAACCCCTACGAGCAGTACTTC

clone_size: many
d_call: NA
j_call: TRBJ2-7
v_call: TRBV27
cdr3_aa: CASSPGTSHEQYF
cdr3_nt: TGTGCCAGCAGCCCTGGGACTTCCCACGAGCAGTACTTC

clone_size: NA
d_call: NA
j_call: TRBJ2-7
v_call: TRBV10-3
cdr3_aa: CAIYRDFNGEQHF
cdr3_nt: TGTGCCATCTACCGGGATTTTAACGGCGAGCAGCACTTC

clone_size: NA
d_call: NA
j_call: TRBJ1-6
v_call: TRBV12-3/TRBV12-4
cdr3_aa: CASTKEGAASSPLHF
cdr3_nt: TGTGCCAGCACTAAGGAGGGTGCAGCGAGTTCACCCCTCCACTTT

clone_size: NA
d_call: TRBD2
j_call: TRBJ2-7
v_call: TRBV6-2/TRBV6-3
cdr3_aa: CASSYTSGAYEQYF
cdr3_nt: TGTGCCAGCAGTTACACCAGCGGGGCCTACGAGCAGTACTTC

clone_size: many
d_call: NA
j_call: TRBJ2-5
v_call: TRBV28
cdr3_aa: CASSWRVGGGVETQYF
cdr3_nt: TGTGCCAGCAGTTGGCGAGTAGGGGGAGGCGTGGAGACCCAGTACTTC